These 15 T cell receptor beta chains were sequenced from one sample in a study of tumor-infiltrating lymphocytes in primary liver carcinoma. TCR beta cDNA was made from 500 ng total RNA with a constant-region primer. Libraries of TCR beta came from three nested multiplex PCR rounds with slightly modified ARM-PCR. Primers for the first two PCR rounds were TRBV1-TRBV30 forward primers and a C-beta reverse primer (roughly 10 cycles per round). MiXCR was run by TCRdb on the multiplex PCR reads, yielding one entry per CDR3 protein. The table includes more than 95,000 distinct CDR3 sequences, roughly 80% detected once. Unsorted bulk tissue of about 20-30 mg yielded co-extracted RNA and DNA. Sequenced: liver tumor tissue from sampling region 3. Subset given: tumor region T3, left-lateral pole. Receptors were obtained from a middle-aged man with primary liver carcinoma and hepatitis B virus infection.

The chain recombines TRBV4-1 with TRBJ2-1; the D gene is possibly TRBD2 (6 bases). Germline lookup yields CDR1 MGHRA and CDR2 YSYEKL. Trimming took 2 bases from V and 4 from J, leaving 12 bases between them. The CDR3 has 15 amino acids. The CDR3 nucleotides read TGCGCCAGCAGCCAATGCGGGACTGCGTACAATGAGCAGTTCTTC. Encoded protein: CASSQCGTAYNEQFF.

This clonotype was observed a handful of times. A read error may be the cause here, since a much bigger clone is one base away. This chain joins TRBV5-1 and TRBJ2-6; no firm D call. The CDR3 has 16 residues. The germline CDR1 and CDR2 sequences are SGHRS and YFSETQ. The CDR3 bases are TGCGCCAGCAGCTTGGGTGGCTACTCTGGGACCAACGTCCTGACTTTC. Protein product: CASSLGGYSGTNVLTF.

Turning to this clonotype: Germline is not matched at one junction end, which may reflect a read error. The rearrangement joins TRBV5-1 to TRBJ1-1; TRBD1 matches 7 bases. The CDR3 length is 14 residues. The V gene's germline CDR1 is SGHRS and CDR2 YFSETQ. The CDR3 DNA follows: TGCGCCAGCACGCAAGGGGGCGCATATACTGAAGATTTCTTT. Protein product: CASTQGGAYTEDFF.

This clonotype appeared a single time. One end of the junction fails to match germline, which may point to a read error. The V call is TRBV12-3 or TRBV12-4, the J call TRBJ1-1; tentatively, D is TRBD1 (6 bases). CDR3 size: 14 residues. The CDR3 region is CASISADRNTEAFF. The CDR3 DNA reads as TGTGCCAGTATTTCGGCAGACAGGAACACTGAGGCTTTCTTT.

With regard to this clonotype: The conserved closing phenylalanine or tryptophan is absent in this CDR3, likely reflecting a read error. This chain joins TRBV6-2 or TRBV6-3 and TRBJ1-2; no definite D call. Germline V gene sequence: CDR1 MNHEY, CDR2 SVGEGT. This CDR3 spans 14 amino acids. CDR3 sequence reads: CASSYSSGNYSYTV. CDR3 DNA: TGTGCCAGCAGTTACTCCTCGGGAAACTATAGCTACACCGTC.

For this clonotype: The junction departs from germline at one end; a sequencing error may be responsible. The rearrangement joins TRBV6-5 to TRBJ2-1; perhaps TRBD2 as D (7 bases). From germline, CDR1 is MNHEY and CDR2 SVGAGI. The CDR3 has 17 residues. The CDR3 sequence: CACSKSSERGGYNEQFF. The CDR3 DNA follows: TGTGCCTGCAGTAAATCTAGCGAGAGGGGGGGGTACAATGAGCAGTTCTTC.

The V gene is TRBV4-3, the J gene TRBJ2-7; 10 bases map to TRBD2. The CDR3 runs to 17 residues. CDR1 is LGHNA and CDR2 is YSLEER in the germline V gene. The ends lost 4 bases at V and 0 bases at J; junction bases unmatched: 9. The CDR3 region is CASSPDPSGSCSYEQYF. CDR3 nucleotide sequence: TGCGCCAGCAGCCCAGACCCTAGCGGGAGCTGCTCCTACGAGCAGTACTTC.

Worth noting for this clonotype: The CDR3 ends on some other residue instead of the conserved phenylalanine or tryptophan, so this is likely a read error. The chain couples TRBV11-2 to TRBJ2-7, with D perhaps TRBD1 (5 bases). V gave up 7 bases and J gave up 1 base, with 14 bases separating them. Germline V gene sequence: CDR1 SGHAT, CDR2 FQNNGV. This CDR3 is 14 amino acids long. The DNA for the CDR3 is TGTGCCAGCATCTCTAACAGGAATTCCTACGAGCAGTACTAC. Protein product: CASISNRNSYEQYY.

Note on this clonotype: An end of the junction does not agree with germline; a read error may underlie this. This sequence joins TRBV5-1 and TRBJ2-3; 11 bases line up with TRBD2. The CDR3 loop spans 14 amino acids. CDR1 and CDR2 (germline): SGHRS, YFSETQ. The CDR3 is CTSSQGLAEDTQYF. CDR3 in DNA: TGCACCAGCAGTCAGGGACTAGCGGAAGATACGCAATATTTT.

This clonotype has at least ten counts. The chain couples TRBV28 to TRBJ2-3; D gene unclear. Trimming removed 3 bases from V and 1 base from J, with 8 bases in between. In germline, CDR1 is MDHEN, CDR2 SYDVKM. The CDR3 covers 14 residues. The CDR3 here is CASSLGGRTDTQYF. Written as DNA, the CDR3 is TGTGCCAGCAGTTTGGGTGGCCGCACAGATACGCAGTATTTT.

About this clonotype: This may stem from a read error, because a much larger clone lies one nucleotide away. This chain uses TRBV6-5 with TRBJ1-4, with 8 bases matching TRBD1. The CDR3 covers 17 residues. Germline lookup yields CDR1 MNHEY and CDR2 SVGAGI. Trimming took 6 bases from V and 8 from J; bases not matched to a gene: 17. CDR3 bases: TGTGCCAGCAGCACCCGGACAGGGAGCGCGTATCGAGAAAAACTGTTTTTT. Translating gives CASSTRTGSAYREKLFF.

This clonotype is classed as medium-sized. The chain joins TRBV12-3 or TRBV12-4 to TRBJ2-1, with D possibly matching TRBD2 (5 bases). There are 13 residues in the CDR3. The V gene lost 8 bases and the J gene lost 6 bases, with 14 bases spanning the gap. The CDR3 DNA is TGTGCCAGCCAATTTGGCGGAGGCAATGAGCAGTTCTTC. Translated, it gives CASQFGGGNEQFF.

The V call is TRBV6-1, the J call TRBJ2-1; TRBD2 agrees at 8 bases. This CDR3 spans 16 amino acids. After removal of 7 bases from V and 8 bases from J, the junction contained 16 bases not matched to a gene. The germline V gene encodes CDR1 MNHNS and CDR2 SASEGT. The CDR3 is CASNTLTSERSHEQFF. CDR3 DNA: TGTGCCAGCAATACCTTGACTAGCGAGAGAAGCCATGAGCAGTTCTTC.

The chain recombines TRBV6-1 with TRBJ1-6, with a possible D match to TRBD1 (5 bases). V was shortened by 7 bases and J by 9 bases, with 22 bases between the two germline ends. The germline V gene encodes CDR1 MNHNS and CDR2 SASEGT. This CDR3 is 16 amino acids long. CDR3 region: CASNAGTDLWCSPLHF. The CDR3 DNA reads as TGTGCCAGCAATGCCGGGACGGATCTCTGGTGTTCACCCCTCCACTTT.

With regard to this clonotype: Compared with germline, one end of the junction differs, possibly owing to a read error. The chain employs TRBV4-2 and TRBJ2-2, with a weak D call TRBD2 (5 bases). The CDR3 is 14 amino acids. Per the germline V gene, CDR1 is LGHNA and CDR2 is YNFKEQ. Here the CDR3 reads CASSPECSTGELFF. The CDR3 DNA sequence: TGTGCCAGCAGCCCGGAATGTTCCACCGGGGAGTTGTTTTTT.